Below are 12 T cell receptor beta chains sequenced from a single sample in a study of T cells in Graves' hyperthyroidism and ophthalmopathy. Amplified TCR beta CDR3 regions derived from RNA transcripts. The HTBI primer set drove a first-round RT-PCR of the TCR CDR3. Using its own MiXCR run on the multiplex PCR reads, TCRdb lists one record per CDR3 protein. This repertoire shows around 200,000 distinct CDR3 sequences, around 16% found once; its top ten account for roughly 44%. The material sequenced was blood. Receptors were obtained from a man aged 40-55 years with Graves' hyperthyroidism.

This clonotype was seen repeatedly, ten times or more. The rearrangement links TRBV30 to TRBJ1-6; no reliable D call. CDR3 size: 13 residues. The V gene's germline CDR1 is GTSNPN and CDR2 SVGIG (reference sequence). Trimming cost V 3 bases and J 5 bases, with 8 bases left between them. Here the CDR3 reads CAWSYGNNSPLHF. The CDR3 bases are TGTGCCTGGAGCTACGGGAATAATTCACCCCTCCACTTT.

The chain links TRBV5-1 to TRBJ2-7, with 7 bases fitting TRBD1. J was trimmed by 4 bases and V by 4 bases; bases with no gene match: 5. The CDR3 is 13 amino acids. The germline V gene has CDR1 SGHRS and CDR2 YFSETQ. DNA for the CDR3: TGCGCCAGCAGCATAGGGGGCTTTTACGAGCAGTACTTC. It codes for CASSIGGFYEQYF. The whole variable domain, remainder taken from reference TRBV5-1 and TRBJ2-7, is KAGVTQTPRYLIKTRGQQVTLSCSPISGHRSVSWYQQTPGQGLQFLFEYFSETQRNKGNFPGRFSGRQFSNSRSEMNVSTLELGDSALYLCASSIGGFYEQYFGPGTRLTVT.

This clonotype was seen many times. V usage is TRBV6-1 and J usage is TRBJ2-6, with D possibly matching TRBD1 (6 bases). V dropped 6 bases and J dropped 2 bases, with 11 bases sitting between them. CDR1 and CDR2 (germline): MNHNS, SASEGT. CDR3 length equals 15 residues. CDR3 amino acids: CASSDTGPGANVLTF. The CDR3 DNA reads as TGTGCCAGCAGCGACACAGGGCCTGGGGCCAACGTCCTGACTTTC.

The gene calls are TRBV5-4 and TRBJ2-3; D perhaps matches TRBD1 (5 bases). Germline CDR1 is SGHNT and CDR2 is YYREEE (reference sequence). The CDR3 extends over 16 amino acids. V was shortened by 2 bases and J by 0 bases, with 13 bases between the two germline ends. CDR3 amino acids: CASSLPKAGSTDTQYF. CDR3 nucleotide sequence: TGTGCCAGCAGCTTACCTAAGGCAGGGAGCACAGATACGCAGTATTTT.

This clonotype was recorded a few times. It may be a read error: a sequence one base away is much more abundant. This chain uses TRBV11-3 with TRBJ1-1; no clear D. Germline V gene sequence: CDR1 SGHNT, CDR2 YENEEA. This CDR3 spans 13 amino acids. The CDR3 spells CASSIDKGGEAFF. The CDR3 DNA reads TGTGCCAGCAGCATAGATAAGGGAGGGGAAGCTTTCTTT.

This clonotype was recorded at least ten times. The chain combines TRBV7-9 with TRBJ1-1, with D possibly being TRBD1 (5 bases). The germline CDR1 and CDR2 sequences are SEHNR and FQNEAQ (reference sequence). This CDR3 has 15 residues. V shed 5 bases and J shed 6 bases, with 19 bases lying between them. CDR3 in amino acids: CASSDVTGRVAEAFF. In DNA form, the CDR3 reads TGTGCCAGCAGCGACGTAACAGGACGGGTCGCTGAAGCTTTCTTT.

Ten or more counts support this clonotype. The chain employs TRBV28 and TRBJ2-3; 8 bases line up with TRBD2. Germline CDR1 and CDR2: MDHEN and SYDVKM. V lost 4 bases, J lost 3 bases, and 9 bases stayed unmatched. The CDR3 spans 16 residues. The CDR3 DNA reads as TGTGCCAGCAGTTCCCCGGGGACTAGTAGGACAGATACGCAGTATTTT. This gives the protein CASSSPGTSRTDTQYF. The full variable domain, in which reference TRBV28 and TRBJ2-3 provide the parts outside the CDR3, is DVKVTQSSRYLVKRTGEKVFLECVQDMDHENMFWYRQDPGLGLRLIYFSYDVKMKEKGDIPEGYSVSREKKERFSLILESASTNQTSMYLCASSSPGTSRTDTQYFGPGTRLTVL.

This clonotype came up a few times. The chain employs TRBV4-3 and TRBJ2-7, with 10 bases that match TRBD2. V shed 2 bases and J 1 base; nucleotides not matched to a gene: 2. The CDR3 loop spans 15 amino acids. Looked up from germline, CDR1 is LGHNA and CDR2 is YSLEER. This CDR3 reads CASSQQGLASYEQYF. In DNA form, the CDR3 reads TGCGCCAGCAGCCAACAGGGACTAGCGTCCTACGAGCAGTACTTC.

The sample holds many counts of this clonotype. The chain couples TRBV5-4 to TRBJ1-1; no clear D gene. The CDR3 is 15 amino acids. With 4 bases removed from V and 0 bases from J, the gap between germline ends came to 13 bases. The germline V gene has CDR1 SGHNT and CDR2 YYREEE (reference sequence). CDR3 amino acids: CASSRAGGMNTEAFF. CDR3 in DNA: TGTGCCAGCAGCCGGGCCGGAGGTATGAACACTGAAGCTTTCTTT.

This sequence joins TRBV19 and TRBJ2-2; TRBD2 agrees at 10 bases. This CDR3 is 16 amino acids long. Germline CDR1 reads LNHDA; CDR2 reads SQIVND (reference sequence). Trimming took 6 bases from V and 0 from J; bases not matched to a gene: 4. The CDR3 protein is CASRASGRANTGELFF. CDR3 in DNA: TGTGCCAGTAGGGCTAGCGGGAGAGCGAACACCGGGGAGCTGTTTTTT.

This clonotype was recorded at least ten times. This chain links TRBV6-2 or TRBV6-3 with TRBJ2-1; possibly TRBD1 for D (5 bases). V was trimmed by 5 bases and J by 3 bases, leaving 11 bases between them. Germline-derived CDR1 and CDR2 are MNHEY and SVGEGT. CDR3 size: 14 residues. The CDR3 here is CASSGGANYNEQFF. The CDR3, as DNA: TGTGCCAGCAGTGGTGGGGCAAACTACAATGAGCAGTTCTTC.

CDR3 DNA sequence: TGTGCCAGCAGCGGTGACAGGGCGGGTTCACCCCTCCACTTT. Amino acid sequence: CASSGDRAGSPLHF. V gene TRBV9 combines with J gene TRBJ1-6; 7 bases line up with TRBD1. J lost 9 bases, V lost 3 bases, and 6 bases had no gene match. The CDR3 extends over 14 amino acids. CDR1 SGDLS and CDR2 YYNGEE come from the germline V gene.